This T cell receptor beta chain was captured in a study of T cell responses to AZD1222 COVID-19 vaccine. The study's findings and limits: Most donors were white British, females outnumbered males, and clonal diversity was possibly underestimated. Sampling captured repertoires only after the peak T cell response. Of the AZD1222 recipients, only 5 or 6 were seropositive at baseline.

Turning to this clone: Its antigen remains unidentified.

The table came from immunoSEQ multiplex PCR; TCRdb's copy has only in-frame clones and leaves some out. The sample lists 110,000 or so clones, more than 70% seen once, with less than 6.5% in the top ten. V lost 4 bases and J 5 bases, leaving 17 bases between the germline ends. The CDR3 spans 16 residues. Germline-derived CDR1 and CDR2 are LNHDA and SQIVND (reference sequence). The material sequenced was peripheral blood, taken 28 days after the second AZD1222 dose. This chain links TRBV19 with TRBJ2-2, with D possibly called TRBD1 or TRBD2 (7 bases each). The sequence came from an adult who received the AZD1222 COVID-19 vaccine. The CDR3 DNA follows: TGTGCCAGTAGTACCCTTGGCAGGGGGGGAACCGGGGAGCTGTTTTTT. It codes for CASSTLGRGGTGELFF. Using reference TRBV19 and TRBJ2-2 for the parts outside the CDR3, the full variable domain is DGGITQSPKYLFRKEGQNVTLSCEQNLNHDAMYWYRQDPGQGLRLIYYSQIVNDFQKGDIAEGYSVSREKKESFPLTVTSAQKNPTAFYLCASSTLGRGGTGELFFGEGSRLTVL.